Sequencing of this TCR beta chain was carried out in a study of blood T cells in healthy people across ages. It was with a sample-barcoded 5' primer and a J-beta primer mix that a second PCR of roughly 7 to 12 cycles was run. TCRdb itself ran the 5' RACE reads through MiXCR, one entry per CDR3 protein. The profile shows about 280,000 distinct CDR3 sequences, roughly a quarter of them singletons. Peripheral blood samples of around 9.3 milliliters were drawn from each donor. Samples had at least 6.5 million PBMCs isolated from them. The CDR3 is 13 residues long. V was trimmed by 10 bases and J by 0 bases, leaving 11 bases between them. General study findings and limits: The fall in TCR beta diversity per million T cells was roughly linear with age. Higher diversity and more naive CD4+ cells were features of long-lived donors, compared to aged donors.

This clonotype was counted only a few times. Its antigen remains unidentified. Material for sequencing was blood. This clonotype was sampled from a woman in her 70s in good health. This rearrangement joins TRBV12-3 or TRBV12-4 to TRBJ2-3; the D gene is possibly TRBD2 (6 bases). The CDR3 sequence is CAIRRGSTDTQYF. The DNA for the CDR3 is TGTGCCATCCGGAGGGGTAGCACAGATACGCAGTATTTT.